A single sample is the source of the 30 T cell receptor beta chains below, sequenced in a study of blood T cell repertoires in COVID-19. Some clones are missing from TCRdb's copy, which holds only in-frame ones; the method was immunoSEQ multiplex PCR. The table shows more than 250,000 clones, with roughly nine tenths occurring only once. The specimen sequenced was PBMCs or T cells enriched from blood (not recorded which). The source is a young woman who had recovered from COVID-19.

The rearrangement uses TRBV2 and TRBJ1-5, with D possibly matching TRBD1 (6 bases). Germline V gene data show CDR1 as SNHLY and CDR2 as FYNNEI. Trimming stripped 7 bases from V and 3 bases from J, with 10 bases between. The CDR3 runs to 13 residues. The CDR3 DNA reads TGTGCCAGCAAATGGGGGCCCAATCAGCCCCAGCATTTT. Translating gives CASKWGPNQPQHF.

This chain connects TRBV6-5 to TRBJ2-7; possible D gene TRBD1, 6 bases. Germline V gene sequence: CDR1 MNHEY, CDR2 SVGAGI. With 0 bases removed from V and 1 base from J, the gap between germline ends came to 13 bases. CDR3 length: 16 residues. CDR3 amino acids: CASSYSVQGHSYEQYF. The CDR3 coding sequence is TGTGCCAGCAGTTACTCGGTCCAGGGGCATTCCTACGAGCAGTACTTC.

The rearrangement joins TRBV7-9 to TRBJ2-7, with TRBD2 matching over 7 bases. The CDR3 has 18 amino acids. Germline CDR1 SEHNR, CDR2 FQNEAQ (reference sequence). J gave up 3 bases and V 3 bases, and 17 bases lay outside the gene matches. The CDR3 DNA reads as TGTGCCAGCAGCTTGTGGGGGGGGTGGCAGGCCACCAGCTACGAGCAGTACTTC. Its protein product is CASSLWGGWQATSYEQYF.

The chain couples TRBV7-8 to TRBJ1-1; no firm D call. V lost 0 bases, J lost 1 base, and 6 bases lay in between. The CDR3 runs to 14 residues. Germline lookup yields CDR1 SGHVS and CDR2 FQNEAQ. The CDR3 loop is CASSLASGNTEAFF. In nucleotides, the CDR3 is TGTGCCAGCAGCTTAGCTTCCGGGAACACTGAAGCTTTCTTT.

This clone was counted once. This rearrangement joins TRBV4-3 to TRBJ2-2; D may be TRBD1 (5 bases). The CDR3 covers 16 residues. V was trimmed by 0 bases and J by 7 bases, leaving 15 bases between them. Germline CDR1 and CDR2: LGHNA and YSLEER. The CDR3 bases are TGCGCCAGCAGCCAAGATAAAAGGACATACGGCGGGGAGCTGTTTTTT. It yields the protein CASSQDKRTYGGELFF.

The rearrangement uses TRBV19 and TRBJ2-3, with D unclear. In germline, CDR1 is LNHDA, CDR2 SQIVND (reference sequence). The V end lost 9 bases, the J end lost 2 bases, and 12 bases lay between the germline ends. This CDR3 comprises 13 residues. The CDR3 here is CASREIFTDTQYF. In DNA, the CDR3 is TGTGCCAGCCGAGAGATTTTCACAGATACGCAGTATTTT.

The chain uses TRBV20-1 and TRBJ2-7, with TRBD2 matching 10 bases. The CDR3 loop spans 17 amino acids. Germline-derived CDR1 and CDR2 are DFQATT and SNEGSKA (reference sequence). V lost 3 bases and J lost 5; bases outside the gene matches: 16. CDR3: CSASGRSGRSPGHEQYF. CDR3 nucleotide sequence: TGCAGTGCTAGTGGCCGTAGCGGGAGGTCTCCAGGCCACGAGCAGTACTTC.

The rearrangement links TRBV6-1 to TRBJ2-3; possibly TRBD2 for D (5 bases). The V and J ends lost 2 bases and 0 bases respectively, with 9 bases between them. The germline V gene has CDR1 MNHNS and CDR2 SASEGT. The CDR3 totals 15 residues. The CDR3, as DNA: TGTGCCAGCAGTGAACGGGGATGGAGCACAGATACGCAGTATTTT. Translated: CASSERGWSTDTQYF.

Here the CDR3 reads CASSPRGDITEAFF. Written as DNA, the CDR3 is TGCGCCAGCAGCCCCCGGGGGGATATTACTGAAGCTTTCTTT. This sequence joins TRBV4-3 and TRBJ1-1, with D possibly TRBD1 on 5 matching bases. Germline loops: CDR1 LGHNA, CDR2 YSLEER. V lost 4 bases to trimming and J lost 5 bases, with 14 bases between them. This CDR3 region has 14 residues.

The genes are TRBV7-3 and TRBJ2-7; 9 bases agree with TRBD1. With V trimmed by 4 bases and J by 5 bases, 9 bases remained unmatched. The germline V gene has CDR1 SGHTA and CDR2 FQGTGA. The CDR3 is made up of 15 amino acids. The CDR3 region is CASSSRGQGTHEQYF. CDR3 coding DNA: TGTGCCAGCAGCTCGCGGGGACAGGGCACACACGAGCAGTACTTC.

The chain uses TRBV4-1 and TRBJ2-1; a weak D match, TRBD2 (5 bases). V was trimmed by 1 base and J by 0 bases, leaving 10 bases between them. Germline CDR1 reads MGHRA; CDR2 reads YSYEKL. The CDR3 consists of 16 residues. DNA of the CDR3: TGCGCCAGCAGCCAAGGCGGAGCGGCCTCCTACAATGAGCAGTTCTTC. Translated, it gives CASSQGGAASYNEQFF.

The rearrangement uses TRBV27 and TRBJ2-7; the match to TRBD2 covers 8 bases. Unmatched junction bases numbered 7, after V lost 0 bases and J lost 3 bases. CDR1 is MNHEY and CDR2 is SMNVEV in the germline V gene (reference sequence). The length of the CDR3 is 16 residues. The DNA for the CDR3 is TGTGCCAGCAGTTTATCGAAAACTAGCGGAGGCTACGAGCAGTACTTC. Its translation: CASSLSKTSGGYEQYF.

The V call is TRBV5-6, the J call TRBJ2-7; D is perhaps TRBD2 (6 bases). The V and J ends lost 4 bases and 2 bases respectively, with 19 bases between them. The CDR3 has 16 amino acids. CDR1 is SGHDT, CDR2 YYEEEE, per germline. The CDR3, as DNA: TGTGCCAGCAGCACCGGGGGTGGGACCCGGCCCTACGAGCAGTACTTC. Translated, it gives CASSTGGGTRPYEQYF.

J is TRBJ1-1 and V is TRBV7-9; D call uncertain. Trimming cost V 8 bases and J 4 bases, with 14 bases left between them. CDR3 length equals 13 residues. In germline, CDR1 is SEHNR, CDR2 FQNEAQ (reference sequence). The CDR3 loop reads CASQTQGGTEAFF. The DNA for the CDR3 is TGTGCCAGCCAAACACAAGGCGGCACTGAAGCTTTCTTT.

The chain employs TRBV5-1 and TRBJ1-1, with 11 bases fitting TRBD1. Germline loops: CDR1 SGHRS, CDR2 YFSETQ. The CDR3 is 11 amino acids. Losses at the gene ends were 6 bases for V and 11 bases for J; bases not matched to a gene: 3. CDR3 nucleotides: TGCGCCAGCAACGGACAGGGGGCGGCTTTCTTT. Protein sequence: CASNGQGAAFF.

The V and J genes are TRBV5-1 and TRBJ1-4; D may be TRBD1 (5 bases). CDR3 length equals 17 residues. Trimming removed 2 bases at V and 6 bases at J, with 20 bases between. The germline gives CDR1 SGHRS, CDR2 YFSETQ. The CDR3 loop is CASSFNGRARAYEKLFF. CDR3 nucleotides: TGCGCCAGCAGCTTTAACGGCAGGGCAAGGGCGTATGAAAAACTGTTTTTT.

This clone has a single count. The chain links TRBV15 to TRBJ1-5; no firm D call. In germline, CDR1 is LNHNV, CDR2 YYDKDF (reference sequence). There are 14 residues in the CDR3. The V and J ends lost 0 bases and 1 base respectively, with 4 bases between them. CDR3 region: CATSRDTSNQPQHF. CDR3 coding DNA: TGTGCCACCAGCAGAGACACAAGCAATCAGCCCCAGCATTTT.

The V and J genes are TRBV5-1 and TRBJ2-3; 12 nucleotides agree with TRBD2. J lost 0 bases, V lost 4 bases, and 12 bases had no gene match. CDR1 SGHRS and CDR2 YFSETQ come from the germline V gene. The CDR3 sequence is 19 residues long. In DNA, the CDR3 is TGCGCCAGCAGCAACGGACTAGCGGGAAGGGTTACTAGCACAGATACGCAGTATTTT. Protein: CASSNGLAGRVTSTDTQYF.

This clone was seen a single time. The V call is TRBV7-8, the J call TRBJ2-3; 10 bases match TRBD1. J was trimmed by 2 bases and V by 5 bases; bases with no gene match: 13. From germline, CDR1 is SGHVS and CDR2 FQNEAQ. The CDR3 runs to 18 residues. The CDR3 coding sequence is TGTGCCAGCAGCCTCAGGCGTCGGGACAGGGGTTTCACAGATACGCAGTATTTT. It yields the protein CASSLRRRDRGFTDTQYF.

The sample holds one count of this clone. The chain couples TRBV3-1 (or the pseudogene TRBV3-2) to TRBJ1-4, with D tentatively TRBD1 (6 bases). The germline V gene encodes CDR1 LGHDT and CDR2 YNNKEL (reference sequence). This CDR3 comprises 21 residues. Trimming removed 4 bases at V and 3 bases at J, with 30 bases between. The CDR3 nucleotides are TGTGCCAGCAGCCCCCCTTCTGGGGCCGGGGGGGGGCGGGCCTCTAATGAAAAACTGTTTTTT. It translates to CASSPPSGAGGGRASNEKLFF.

The DNA of the CDR3 is TGTGCCAGCAGCCAAGGGACTAGCGTAGCTAGCACAGATACGCAGTATTTT. Protein: CASSQGTSVASTDTQYF. The chain carries TRBV3-1 (or the pseudogene TRBV3-2) and TRBJ2-3; 9 bases are shared with TRBD2. Trimming took 1 base from V and 0 from J; bases not matched to a gene: 5. Germline values: CDR1 LGHDT, CDR2 YNNKEL (reference sequence). This CDR3 is 17 amino acids long.

This sequence joins TRBV12-3 or TRBV12-4 and TRBJ1-2; TRBD1 agrees at 9 bases. The V gene end was trimmed by 6 bases and the J gene end by 6 bases; junction bases not matched to a gene: 5. The CDR3 contains 13 residues. CDR3 protein: CASRLQGAHGYTF. The CDR3 DNA sequence: TGTGCCAGCAGGTTACAGGGGGCCCATGGCTACACCTTC.

The gene calls are TRBV7-2 and TRBJ2-7; D not resolved. The germline CDR1 and CDR2 sequences are SGHTA and FQGNSA. Trimming cost V 1 base and J 1 base, with 11 bases left between them. This CDR3 is built from 15 residues. CDR3 sequence (DNA): TGTGCCAGCAGCTTAGAAGAGCGACGTTCCTACGAGCAGTACTTC. It codes for CASSLEERRSYEQYF.

The chain recombines TRBV19 with TRBJ2-4; TRBD1 matches at 10 bases. The CDR3 consists of 15 residues. Germline trimming cut 5 bases from V and 13 bases from J; bases unmatched to any gene: 14. Germline values: CDR1 LNHDA, CDR2 SQIVND (reference sequence). CDR3 sequence (DNA): TGTGCCAGTAGTCCTACTCCGGGACAGGGGTTTTTACAGTACTTC. Translation: CASSPTPGQGFLQYF.

The chain employs TRBV5-4 and TRBJ1-5; D uncertain. V lost 0 bases, J lost 4 bases, and 5 bases lay in between. The CDR3 spans 13 residues. Per the germline V gene, CDR1 is SGHNT and CDR2 is YYREEE (reference sequence). CDR3 sequence: CASSLAGNQPQHF. For the CDR3, the DNA is TGTGCCAGCAGCTTGGCCGGTAATCAGCCCCAGCATTTT.

The chain couples TRBV29-1 to TRBJ2-3; 7 bases agree with TRBD2. Trimming took 4 bases from V and 0 from J; bases not matched to a gene: 4. CDR3 length: 14 residues. The germline CDR1 and CDR2 sequences are SQVTM and ANQGSEA. In DNA, the CDR3 is TGCAGCGTTGGAGGCGGGAGTAGCACAGATACGCAGTATTTT. Its translation is CSVGGGSSTDTQYF.

The chain carries TRBV19 and TRBJ2-3; a weak D match, TRBD2 (5 bases). The ends were cut back, 6 bases at V and 2 bases at J, with 12 bases in the middle. From germline, CDR1 is LNHDA and CDR2 SQIVND (reference sequence). The length of the CDR3 is 14 residues. The CDR3 bases are TGTGCCAGTAGGCGGGCTAGTCCCACAGATACGCAGTATTTT. Translated: CASRRASPTDTQYF.

The CDR3 nucleotides are TGTGCCAGCAGCCAGGGGTTGAATCAGCCCCAGCATTTT. Protein product: CASSQGLNQPQHF. V is TRBV5-6 and J is TRBJ1-5, with D tentatively TRBD1 (6 bases). The CDR3 is 13 residues long. CDR1 and CDR2 from the germline V gene are SGHDT and YYEEEE. V was clipped by 4 bases and J by 4 bases, with 9 bases between them.

V and J are TRBV6-5 and TRBJ2-7; tentative D call: TRBD2 (6 bases). CDR3 size: 13 residues. Looked up from germline, CDR1 is MNHEY and CDR2 is SVGAGI. The V gene lost 4 bases and the J gene lost 0 bases, with 7 bases spanning the gap. In DNA, the CDR3 is TGTGCCAGCAGTTTAGCGGACTCCTACGAGCAGTACTTC. Its protein product is CASSLADSYEQYF.

The chain links TRBV9 to TRBJ1-2; TRBD1 aligns across 7 bases. CDR1 and CDR2 from the germline V gene are SGDLS and YYNGEE. The CDR3 is 15 residues long. V lost 0 bases to trimming and J lost 1 base; unmatched junction nucleotides: 3. The CDR3 loop is CASSVGDRSNYGYTF. The CDR3 DNA follows: TGTGCCAGCAGCGTAGGGGACAGAAGTAACTATGGCTACACCTTC.